This TCR beta chain was identified during a study of cytomegalovirus exposure and HLA in healthy donors. Study-level information: The roughly 120 million unique TCR beta sequences, from roughly 170 million T cells, were found by an earlier analysis.

PCR primers comprised 60 Vbeta and 13 Jbeta primers. Repertoires were generated with immunoSEQ multiplex PCR, while TCRdb's copy carries only in-frame clones and drops some. The table records over 45,000 clones, about 80% of them present only once. Germline assignment: CDR1 SGHAT and CDR2 FQDESV (reference sequence). The CDR3 runs to 14 residues. V dropped 7 bases and J dropped 8 bases, with 15 bases sitting between them. The TCR originated in a female donor in good health and CMV-seronegative. Sequencing was done on a sample of PBMCs. The chain recombines TRBV11-1 with TRBJ1-6; D is perhaps TRBD1 (6 bases). The CDR3, as DNA: TGTGCCAGCAAGAAGGGGGATAGAGATTCACCCCTCCACTTT. Its translation: CASKKGDRDSPLHF.